The 22 T cell receptor beta chains in this list originate from one sample, sequenced in a study of blood T cells in healthy people across ages. The second PCR ran 7 to 11 cycles with a sample-barcoded 5' primer and J-beta primers. TCRdb reprocessed the 5' RACE reads with MiXCR, giving one entry per CDR3 protein. The table lists 1.5 million to 2 million distinct CDR3 sequences, about 39% of them singletons. The material sequenced was blood. The source of these receptors is a human donor in good health.

The chain recombines TRBV20-1 with TRBJ1-6, with 7 bases that match TRBD1. Germline CDR1 reads DFQATT; CDR2 reads SNEGSKA (reference sequence). J gave up 2 bases and V 6 bases, and 4 bases lay outside the gene matches. The CDR3 runs 14 residues. The CDR3 DNA reads TGCAGTGCACATCAGGGGGCCTATAATTCACCCCTCCACTTT. Amino acids: CSAHQGAYNSPLHF.

A remark on this clonotype: A much larger clone differs by one base, so this may be a read error. The chain is built from TRBV9 and TRBJ2-5; 8 positions agree with TRBD1. The CDR3 length is 15 residues. The V gene's germline CDR1 is SGDLS and CDR2 YYNGEE. J lost 11 bases, V lost 0 bases, and 12 bases had no gene match. The CDR3 reads CASSVAGTGYNEQYF. Here the CDR3 DNA reads TGTGCCAGCAGCGTAGCCGGGACAGGCTACAATGAGCAGTACTTC.

The chain combines TRBV9 with TRBJ2-2; 9 bases agree with TRBD1. The ends lost 7 bases at V and 6 bases at J; junction bases unmatched: 10. The CDR3 covers 15 residues. Germline V CDR1 and CDR2: SGDLS, YYNGEE. In DNA, the CDR3 is TGTGCCAGCCAGCCGGGACAGGGAAGGGCCGGGGAGCTGTTTTTT. Translated, it gives CASQPGQGRAGELFF.

In the case of this clonotype: An end of the junction does not agree with germline; a read error may underlie this. The chain combines TRBV12-3 or TRBV12-4 with TRBJ2-3; D might be TRBD2 (6 bases). The CDR3 loop spans 14 amino acids. CDR3 nucleotides: TGTGCCAGCAGTTTGGAGGGAAGGGCAGATGCGCAGTATTTT. It yields the protein CASSLEGRADAQYF.

V usage is TRBV7-6 and J usage is TRBJ1-1, with D uncertain. The germline CDR1 and CDR2 sequences are SGHVS and FNYEAQ. V gave up 0 bases and J gave up 1 base, with 18 bases separating them. This CDR3 comprises 18 residues. The CDR3 DNA follows: TGTGCCAGCAGCTTAGCGCTTAATTGGGATCGTCCGAACACTGAAGCTTTCTTT. Its protein is CASSLALNWDRPNTEAFF.

The J gene is TRBJ1-2, the V gene TRBV2; TRBD1 aligns across 8 bases. Trimming took 5 bases from V and 8 from J; bases not matched to a gene: 10. Germline values: CDR1 SNHLY, CDR2 FYNNEI. The CDR3 runs 14 residues. The CDR3 here is CASSKDRGTWGYTF. The CDR3 region has the DNA TGTGCCAGCAGTAAAGACAGGGGAACTTGGGGCTACACCTTC.

The chain employs TRBV5-1 and TRBJ1-2, with D unresolved. This CDR3 spans 12 amino acids. Per germline, CDR1 SGHRS and CDR2 YFSETQ. V was cut by 4 bases and J by 9 bases, with 13 bases left in between. The CDR3 protein is CASSPQDTSYTF. In DNA form, the CDR3 reads TGCGCCAGCAGCCCGCAAGACACGAGCTACACCTTC.

This chain joins TRBV7-8 and TRBJ2-3; D perhaps matches TRBD2 (5 bases). V shed 3 bases and J shed 4 bases, with 14 bases lying between them. CDR3 length: 15 amino acids. Germline CDR1 and CDR2: SGHVS and FQNEAQ. CDR3 amino acids: CASSFWSTGADTQYF. Written as DNA, the CDR3 is TGTGCCAGCAGCTTTTGGTCCACCGGGGCAGATACGCAGTATTTT.

The rearrangement links TRBV29-1 to TRBJ2-5, with 7 bases that match TRBD1. CDR1 and CDR2 from the germline V gene are SQVTM and ANQGSEA. The CDR3 totals 14 residues. Trimming took 5 bases from V and 0 from J; bases not matched to a gene: 6. CDR3 residues: CSVTKTGYQETQYF. The CDR3, as DNA: TGCAGCGTTACCAAGACAGGGTACCAAGAGACCCAGTACTTC. Drawing the rest from reference TRBV29-1 and TRBJ2-5, the complete variable domain is SAVISQKPSRDICQRGTSLTIQCQVDSQVTMMFWYRQQPGQSLTLIATANQGSEATYESGFVIDKFPISRPNLTFSTLTVSNMSPEDSSIYLCSVTKTGYQETQYFGPGTRLLVL.

Points on this clonotype: A clone one base away is much larger, so this may be a read error. This chain uses TRBV27 with TRBJ2-7; no clear D gene. The CDR3 totals 15 residues. Germline V gene sequence: CDR1 MNHEY, CDR2 SMNVEV (reference sequence). CDR3 in DNA: TGTGCCAGCAGTTTATTGGACCGCTACTCCTACGAGCGGTACTTC. Its protein is CASSLLDRYSYERYF.

This clonotype has just a few counts. Sequence at one end of the junction differs from germline and may be a read error. The V and J genes are TRBV9 and TRBJ1-2; 8 bases map to TRBD1. The CDR3 runs 18 residues. CDR1 SGDLS and CDR2 YYNGEE come from the germline V gene. The CDR3 here is CASSPHEGQASETYGHTF. CDR3 sequence (DNA): TGTGCCAGCAGTCCCCATGAGGGACAGGCTAGTGAGACCTATGGCCACACCTTC.

The chain employs TRBV4-3 and TRBJ1-6; tentative D call: TRBD1 (6 bases). V was clipped by 0 bases and J by 10 bases, with 16 bases between them. The germline V gene has CDR1 LGHNA and CDR2 YSLEER. The CDR3 totals 16 residues. The CDR3 is CASSQDPQGLGSPLHF. Here the CDR3 DNA reads TGCGCCAGCAGCCAAGATCCCCAGGGGTTGGGGTCACCCCTCCACTTT.

The chain carries TRBV7-9 and TRBJ2-5; a possible D gene is TRBD1 (5 bases). Germline V gene sequence: CDR1 SEHNR, CDR2 FQNEAQ (reference sequence). The CDR3 length is 16 residues. V was shortened by 1 base and J by 2 bases, with 14 bases between the two germline ends. CDR3 amino acids: CASSLGLRTFQETQYF. For the CDR3, the DNA is TGTGCCAGCAGCTTAGGCCTCCGGACATTTCAAGAGACCCAGTACTTC.

The chain carries TRBV20-1 and TRBJ1-2, with D possibly being TRBD1 (6 bases). This CDR3 has 14 residues. Germline CDR1 DFQATT, CDR2 SNEGSKA (reference sequence). Trimming cost V 6 bases and J 2 bases, with 16 bases left between them. CDR3 residues: CSASDRQTNYGYTF. DNA for the CDR3: TGCAGTGCAAGTGACAGGCAAACGAACTATGGCTACACCTTC.

Many counts were recorded for this clonotype. V is TRBV20-1 and J is TRBJ2-1, with 10 bases fitting TRBD2. Germline V gene sequence: CDR1 DFQATT, CDR2 SNEGSKA (reference sequence). V trimming: 6 bases; J trimming: 0 bases; junction bases outside the gene matches: 11. The CDR3 extends over 17 amino acids. The CDR3 is CSALSSGGLPSYNEQFF. CDR3 sequence (DNA): TGCAGTGCCTTGTCTAGCGGGGGCCTACCCTCCTACAATGAGCAGTTCTTC.

The chain employs TRBV9 and TRBJ2-2, with a tentative D call TRBD1 (5 bases). Germline assignment: CDR1 SGDLS and CDR2 YYNGEE. This CDR3 spans 16 amino acids. V shed 0 bases and J shed 5 bases, with 14 bases lying between them. This CDR3 is CASSVGGRAGTGELFF. In DNA form, the CDR3 reads TGTGCCAGCAGCGTAGGCGGCAGGGCAGGAACCGGGGAGCTGTTTTTT. Looking up the rest from reference TRBV9 and TRBJ2-2 gives the full variable domain: DSGVTQTPKHLITATGQRVTLRCSPRSGDLSVYWYQQSLDQGLQFLIQYYNGEERAKGNILERFSAQQFPDLHSELNLSSLELGDSALYFCASSVGGRAGTGELFFGEGSRLTVL.

J is TRBJ2-4 and V is TRBV6-2 or TRBV6-3, with unresolved D. The J call could be wrong; TRBJ2-5 is a better fit for the DNA end. The CDR3 length is 12 residues. Germline lookup yields CDR1 MNHEY and CDR2 SVGEGT. CDR3 sequence (DNA): TGTGCCAGCAGTTACTCGCCGAAGACCCAGTACTTC. Amino acids: CASSYSPKTQYF.

The J gene is TRBJ2-7, the V gene TRBV14, with D possibly being TRBD2 (6 bases). Trimming removed 0 bases from V and 7 bases from J, with 19 bases in between. The CDR3 loop spans 16 amino acids. The V gene's germline CDR1 is SGHDN and CDR2 FVKESK. This CDR3 is CASSQDLVPIAGEQYF. CDR3 nucleotides: TGTGCCAGCAGCCAAGATCTCGTCCCAATCGCGGGAGAGCAGTACTTC.

At least ten counts were recorded for this clonotype. The rearrangement uses TRBV29-1 and TRBJ2-3; D ambiguous. The CDR3 sequence is 14 residues long. CDR1 SQVTM and CDR2 ANQGSEA come from the germline V gene. V was pared by 0 bases and J by 1 base, with 8 bases between. CDR3 nucleotide sequence: TGCAGCGTTGAAGAGGCCGGCGGCACAGATACGCAGTATTTT. Translating gives CSVEEAGGTDTQYF.

A note on this clonotype: A much larger clone differs by one base, so this may be a read error. This chain connects TRBV6-7 to TRBJ2-7; the D gene is possibly TRBD1 (5 bases). TRBV6-7 is an open reading frame whose function is uncertain. Trimming removed 6 bases from V and 3 bases from J, with 9 bases in between. This CDR3 has 12 amino acids. In DNA, the CDR3 is TGTGCCAGCAGGCAGACAGACTACGAGCAGTACTTC. It specifies CASRQTDYEQYF.

The rearrangement links TRBV10-3 to TRBJ2-1; D is uncertain. Germline CDR1 ENHRY, CDR2 SYGVKD. Trimming pared 4 bases from V and 5 bases from J, leaving 12 bases between. The length of the CDR3 is 14 residues. The DNA for the CDR3 is TGTGCCATCAGTGGGCACCACAGAGACAATGAGCAGTTCTTC. This encodes CAISGHHRDNEQFF.

This clonotype was detected a few times. The rearrangement uses TRBV29-1 and TRBJ1-1; 8 bases match TRBD1. Germline lookup yields CDR1 SQVTM and CDR2 ANQGSEA. J gave up 5 bases and V 6 bases, and 8 bases lay outside the gene matches. This CDR3 region has 13 residues. DNA of the CDR3: TGCAGCGTGACCGACAGGGGTTCGACTGAAGCTTTCTTT. Translation: CSVTDRGSTEAFF.